The 22 T cell receptor beta chains presented below share a single source sample, sequenced in a study of Graves' ophthalmopathy and Graves' hyperthyroidism. Researchers took RNA transcripts and amplified TCR beta CDR3 regions from them. Following a first-round RT-PCR that used HTBI primers, a second-round multiplex PCR was carried out. TCRdb re-called the multiplex PCR reads through MiXCR, storing one row per CDR3 protein. This sample has about 740,000 distinct CDR3 sequences, with 35% to 50% found just once. Sample: peripheral blood. These receptors originate from an adult man with Graves' ophthalmopathy.

On this clonotype itself: A much bigger clone sits one base away, suggesting this may be a read error. The chain combines TRBV11-2 with TRBJ1-1; maybe TRBD1 (6 bases). The CDR3 loop spans 14 amino acids. Germline V gene sequence: CDR1 SGHAT, CDR2 FQNNGV. V lost 8 bases and J 2 bases, leaving 15 bases between the germline ends. CDR3 DNA: TGTGCCAGCGGACCGGACAGTTTCAACACTGAAGCTTTCTTT. Protein product: CASGPDSFNTEAFF.

CDR3 sequence: CASRRGAGYTF. DNA of the CDR3: TGTGCCTCCCGACGGGGGGCGGGCTACACCTTC. The chain recombines TRBV10-3 with TRBJ1-2; D might be TRBD1 (6 bases). V shed 11 bases and J shed 8 bases, with 15 bases lying between them. This CDR3 comprises 11 residues. The V gene's germline CDR1 is ENHRY and CDR2 SYGVKD.

This clonotype occurred a few times. This chain connects TRBV9 to TRBJ1-1; unclear D gene. The germline V gene encodes CDR1 SGDLS and CDR2 YYNGEE. Trimming removed 0 bases at V and 5 bases at J, with 11 bases between. The CDR3 contains 14 residues. This CDR3 is CASSVGQAGTEAFF. The CDR3 region has the DNA TGTGCCAGCAGCGTAGGGCAAGCGGGGACTGAAGCTTTCTTT.

The chain is built from TRBV25-1 and TRBJ2-7; D may be TRBD2 (5 bases). V shed 8 bases and J shed 9 bases, with 14 bases lying between them. The CDR3 extends over 11 amino acids. Germline assignment: CDR1 MGHDK and CDR2 SYGVNS. CDR3 DNA: TGTGCCAGCGCGGACGATGAGGGGCAGTACTTC. Its translation: CASADDEGQYF.

At least ten counts were recorded for this clonotype. The chain has TRBV7-2 and TRBJ2-7, with TRBD2 identical over 12 bases. J gave up 6 bases and V 5 bases, and 8 bases lay outside the gene matches. The V gene's germline CDR1 is SGHTA and CDR2 FQGNSA. This CDR3 region has 15 residues. As DNA, the CDR3 is TGTGCCAGCAGCCCAACTGGACTAGCGGGAACCGAGCAGTACTTC. It is translated as CASSPTGLAGTEQYF.

This clonotype came up many times. V usage is TRBV10-3 and J usage is TRBJ1-1; maybe TRBD1 (5 bases). This CDR3 comprises 12 residues. In germline, CDR1 is ENHRY, CDR2 SYGVKD. V lost 6 bases to trimming and J lost 6 bases, with 11 bases between them. CDR3 sequence (DNA): TGTGCCATCAGGGAGACAGCGGCTGAAGCTTTCTTT. It yields the protein CAIRETAAEAFF.

The gene calls are TRBV7-9 and TRBJ2-5, with a weak D call TRBD2 (5 bases). Between the trimmed V and J ends, which lost 5 bases and 1 base, there was a span of 11 bases. The CDR3 covers 14 residues. Germline loops: CDR1 SEHNR, CDR2 FQNEAQ (reference sequence). This CDR3 reads CASSPSGSQETQYF. The DNA for the CDR3 is TGTGCCAGCAGCCCTTCGGGATCCCAAGAGACCCAGTACTTC.

As for this clonotype: The conserved final phenylalanine or tryptophan is absent from the CDR3, which likely points to a read error. Because the CDR3's place on the DNA is in doubt, the DNA is left out and the CDR3 is given as listed by TCRdb. This chain joins TRBV2 and TRBJ1-1. Germline V gene data show CDR1 as SNHLY and CDR2 as FYNNEI. The CDR3 region is 9 residues in length, termini included. The CDR3 loop reads CASSEALHS.

The chain has TRBV2 and TRBJ1-1; the match to TRBD1 covers 7 bases. With V trimmed by 2 bases and J by 0 bases, 3 bases remained unmatched. The CDR3 is made up of 15 amino acids. Germline CDR1 SNHLY, CDR2 FYNNEI. In DNA, the CDR3 is TGTGCCAGCAGTGAATACAGGGGCCTGAACACTGAAGCTTTCTTT. Its translation: CASSEYRGLNTEAFF.

This clonotype appeared many times. The chain couples TRBV5-4 to TRBJ2-7, with 9 bases fitting TRBD2. Trimming removed 0 bases from V and 10 bases from J; junction bases left unmatched: 8. The CDR3 consists of 14 residues. The germline V gene encodes CDR1 SGHNT and CDR2 YYREEE (reference sequence). DNA of the CDR3: TGTGCCAGCAGCTTGGGGACTAGCGAAGAGTTACAGTACTTC. Its translation: CASSLGTSEELQYF.

This chain uses TRBV25-1 with TRBJ2-2, with D possibly being TRBD1 (5 bases). Between the trimmed V and J ends, which lost 8 bases and 8 bases, there was a span of 9 bases. The CDR3 sequence is 11 residues long. Germline V gene lookup returns CDR1 MGHDK and CDR2 SYGVNS. Written as DNA, the CDR3 is TGTGCCAGCCAAGACAGAGGGGAGCTGTTTTTT. As protein: CASQDRGELFF.

About this clonotype: A read error is likely, as this CDR3 ends without the conserved phenylalanine or tryptophan. The gene calls are TRBV10-3 and TRBJ1-2, with a possible D match to TRBD1 (5 bases). This CDR3 has 13 residues. V lost 8 bases and J 6 bases, leaving 16 bases between the germline ends. Germline assignment: CDR1 ENHRY and CDR2 SYGVKD. The CDR3 here is CAIRIGTEDGYTL. As DNA, the CDR3 is TGTGCCATCCGGATTGGGACGGAAGATGGCTACACCCTC.

Of note for this clonotype: A much larger clone lies one base from this, so it may be a read error. The rearrangement joins TRBV25-1 to TRBJ2-7; weak D call: TRBD1 (6 bases). Trimming took off 5 bases at V and 3 bases at J, with 14 bases between the two ends. Germline-derived CDR1 and CDR2 are MGHDK and SYGVNS. The CDR3 totals 14 residues. CDR3 loop: CASSLKNRDYEQYF. The CDR3 region has the DNA TGTGCCAGCAGTCTAAAAAACAGGGACTACGAGCAGTACTTC.

This sequence joins TRBV20-1 and TRBJ1-5; TRBD1 matches 11 bases. The CDR3 loop spans 14 amino acids. After removal of 7 bases from V and 5 bases from J, the junction contained 7 bases not matched to a gene. From germline, CDR1 is DFQATT and CDR2 SNEGSKA (reference sequence). This CDR3 reads CSVRGQGAYQPQHF. The CDR3 region has the DNA TGCAGTGTCCGAGGACAGGGGGCATATCAGCCCCAGCATTTT.

A single count supports this clonotype. The rearrangement joins TRBV10-1 to TRBJ1-3, with D maybe TRBD1 (6 bases). The V gene lost 6 bases and the J gene lost 0 bases, with 33 bases spanning the gap. The CDR3 contains 22 residues. Germline loops: CDR1 WNHNN, CDR2 SYGVQD (reference sequence). In nucleotides, the CDR3 is TGCGCCAGCAGCCGATACCACGATTCTAGGGGATTTGGACAGAGCTCTGGAAACACCATATATTTT. Amino acid sequence: CASSRYHDSRGFGQSSGNTIYF.

V is TRBV9 and J is TRBJ1-1; tentative D call: TRBD1 (5 bases). This CDR3 spans 13 amino acids. V dropped 5 bases and J dropped 7 bases, with 15 bases sitting between them. CDR1 and CDR2 (germline): SGDLS, YYNGEE. In nucleotides, the CDR3 is TGTGCCAGCAGACCTGGGGGAAGCGGTGAAGCTTTCTTT. Its protein product is CASRPGGSGEAFF.

This clonotype has a single count. The junction does not match germline at one end; this may be a read error. The V gene is TRBV9, the J gene TRBJ1-2; no firm D call. The length of the CDR3 is 15 residues. The germline V gene encodes CDR1 SGDLS and CDR2 YYNGEE. CDR3 sequence: CASGVAPGDNYGYTF. CDR3 bases: TGTGCCAGCGGCGTAGCCCCAGGAGATAACTATGGCTACACCTTC.

The chain links TRBV20-1 to TRBJ2-7, with 8 bases lining up with TRBD1. The CDR3 length is 13 residues. Germline CDR1 DFQATT, CDR2 SNEGSKA (reference sequence). V was pared by 4 bases and J by 7 bases, with 9 bases of the junction left unmatched. The CDR3 coding sequence is TGCAGTGCTACGGGACAGGACCTTTTGGAGCAGTACTTC. Its translation: CSATGQDLLEQYF.

V and J are TRBV20-1 and TRBJ2-5; D may be TRBD2 (6 bases). This CDR3 region has 11 residues. Looked up from germline, CDR1 is DFQATT and CDR2 is SNEGSKA (reference sequence). V lost 3 bases, J lost 7 bases, and 9 bases lay in between. The CDR3 DNA reads TGCAGTGCTAGGGACTATGCGACCCAGTACTTC. This sequence encodes CSARDYATQYF.

The CDR3 here is CASSLAGQGPYEQYF. CDR3 sequence (DNA): TGTGCCAGCAGTTTAGCGGGGCAGGGACCCTACGAGCAGTACTTC. The genes are TRBV12-3 or TRBV12-4 and TRBJ2-7, with D tentatively TRBD1 or TRBD2 (5 bases each). The CDR3 sequence is 15 residues long. V lost 0 bases and J 2 bases, leaving 11 bases between the germline ends.

As for this clonotype: A much larger clone lies a single base off, so this may be a read error. The CDR3, as DNA: TGTGCCAGCGGTTCCGGGACTGGCAACTACGAGCAGTACTTC. Protein product: CASGSGTGNYEQYF. The rearrangement joins TRBV2 to TRBJ2-7, with D possibly TRBD2 on 6 matching bases. This CDR3 region has 14 residues. The germline gives CDR1 SNHLY, CDR2 FYNNEI. Trimming shortened V by 8 bases and J by 3 bases, and 17 bases separated the two germline ends. Full variable domain (remainder filled in from reference TRBV2 and TRBJ2-7): EPEVTQTPSHQVTQMGQEVILRCVPISNHLYFYWYRQILGQKVEFLVSFYNNEISEKSEIFDDQFSVERPDGSNFTLKIRSTKLEDSAMYFCASGSGTGNYEQYFGPGTRLTVT.

J is TRBJ2-5 and V is TRBV7-9; weak D call: TRBD2 (5 bases). The DNA end lines up better with TRBJ2-7; the J call may be wrong. Germline V gene lookup returns CDR1 SEHNR and CDR2 FQNEAQ (reference sequence). The CDR3 runs to 14 residues. The CDR3 DNA reads as TGTGCCAGCAGCTTAGTCGGGAATGGCTACGAGCAGTACTTC. Translating gives CASSLVGNGYEQYF.